This T cell receptor beta chain is drawn from a study of T cell responses to AZD1222 COVID-19 vaccine. The study, taken as a whole, reports: Spike-specific TCR breadth and depth grew following two AZD1222 doses.

Some clones are missing from TCRdb's copy, which holds only in-frame ones; the method was immunoSEQ multiplex PCR. The sample has 77,000 or so clones, roughly 84% seen once. Regarding this clone: What it recognizes is unknown.

Germline CDR1 is SGHVS and CDR2 is FQNEAQ. Trimming cost V 0 bases and J 4 bases, with 15 bases left between them. This CDR3 comprises 16 residues. The sample in question was peripheral blood, obtained 28 days after the second AZD1222 dose. The chain employs TRBV7-8 and TRBJ1-1, with D maybe TRBD1 (5 bases). The origin of this receptor is an adult who received the AZD1222 COVID-19 vaccine. In DNA form, the CDR3 reads TGTGCCAGCAGCTTAGCTAATTGGGGGACGGGCACTGAAGCTTTCTTT. Amino acid sequence: CASSLANWGTGTEAFF.